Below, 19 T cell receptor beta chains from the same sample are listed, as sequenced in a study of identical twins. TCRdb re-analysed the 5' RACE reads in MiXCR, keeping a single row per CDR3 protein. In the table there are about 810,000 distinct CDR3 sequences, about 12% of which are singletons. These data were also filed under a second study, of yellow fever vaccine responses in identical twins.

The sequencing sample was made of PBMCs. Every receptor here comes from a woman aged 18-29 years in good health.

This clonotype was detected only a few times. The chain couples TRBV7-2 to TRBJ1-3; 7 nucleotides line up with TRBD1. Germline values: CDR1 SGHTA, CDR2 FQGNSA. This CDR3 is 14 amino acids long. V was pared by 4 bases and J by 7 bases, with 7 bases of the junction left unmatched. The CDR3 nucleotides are TGTGCCAGCAGCTCGACAGGGTCGTCGAACACCATATATTTT. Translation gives CASSSTGSSNTIYF.

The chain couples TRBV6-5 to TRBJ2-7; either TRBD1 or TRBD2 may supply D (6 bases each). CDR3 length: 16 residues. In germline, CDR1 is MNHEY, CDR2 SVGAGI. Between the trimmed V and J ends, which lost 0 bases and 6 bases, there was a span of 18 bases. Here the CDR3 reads CASSYSMEGGAGEQYV. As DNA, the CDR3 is TGTGCCAGCAGTTACTCGATGGAGGGGGGCGCGGGCGAGCAGTACGTC.

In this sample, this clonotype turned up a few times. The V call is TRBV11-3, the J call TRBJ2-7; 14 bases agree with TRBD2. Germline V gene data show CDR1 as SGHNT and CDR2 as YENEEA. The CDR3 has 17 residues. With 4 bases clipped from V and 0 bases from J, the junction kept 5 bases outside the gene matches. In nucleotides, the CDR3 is TGTGCCAGCAGCTCTGGGACTAGCGGGAGAGTCTCCTACGAGCAGTACTTC. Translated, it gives CASSSGTSGRVSYEQYF.

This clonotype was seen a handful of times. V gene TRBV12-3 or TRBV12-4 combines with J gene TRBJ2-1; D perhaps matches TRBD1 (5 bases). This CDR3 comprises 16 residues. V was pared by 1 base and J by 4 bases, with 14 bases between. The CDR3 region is CASSLETAINYNEQFF. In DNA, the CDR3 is TGTGCCAGCAGTTTAGAGACAGCCATCAATTACAATGAGCAGTTCTTC.

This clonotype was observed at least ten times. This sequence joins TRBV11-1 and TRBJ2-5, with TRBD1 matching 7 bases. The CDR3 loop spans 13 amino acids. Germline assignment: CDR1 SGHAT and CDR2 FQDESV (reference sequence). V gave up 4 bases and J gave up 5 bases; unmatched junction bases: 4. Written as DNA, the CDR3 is TGTGCCAGCAGCTCAGGGGGTCGTGAGACCCAGTACTTC. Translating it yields CASSSGGRETQYF.

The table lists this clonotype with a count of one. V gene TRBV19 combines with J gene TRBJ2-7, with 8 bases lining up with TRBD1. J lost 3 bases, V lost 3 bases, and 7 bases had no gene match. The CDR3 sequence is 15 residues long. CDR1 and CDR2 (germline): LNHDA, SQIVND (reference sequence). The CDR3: CASSISGGSDYEQYF. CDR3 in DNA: TGTGCCAGTAGTATCTCAGGGGGCTCGGACTACGAGCAGTACTTC.

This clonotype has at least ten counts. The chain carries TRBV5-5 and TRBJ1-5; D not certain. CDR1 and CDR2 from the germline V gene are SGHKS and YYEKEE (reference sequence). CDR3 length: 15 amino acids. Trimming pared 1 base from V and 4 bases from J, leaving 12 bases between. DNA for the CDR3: TGTGCCAGCAGCTTGTATGCAGGCCCAAATCAGCCCCAGCATTTT. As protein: CASSLYAGPNQPQHF.

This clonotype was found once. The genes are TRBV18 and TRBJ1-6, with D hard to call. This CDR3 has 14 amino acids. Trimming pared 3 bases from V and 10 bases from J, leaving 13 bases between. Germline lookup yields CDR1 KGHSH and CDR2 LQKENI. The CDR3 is CASSPDQEWSPLHF. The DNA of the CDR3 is TGTGCCAGCTCACCGGACCAGGAGTGGTCACCCCTCCACTTT.

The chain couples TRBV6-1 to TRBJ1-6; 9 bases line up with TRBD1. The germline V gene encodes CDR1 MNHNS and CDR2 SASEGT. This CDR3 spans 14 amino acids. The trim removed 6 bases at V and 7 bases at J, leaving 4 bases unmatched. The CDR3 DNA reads TGTGCCAGCAGCGCCGACAGGGGGAATTCACCCCTCCACTTT. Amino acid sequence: CASSADRGNSPLHF.

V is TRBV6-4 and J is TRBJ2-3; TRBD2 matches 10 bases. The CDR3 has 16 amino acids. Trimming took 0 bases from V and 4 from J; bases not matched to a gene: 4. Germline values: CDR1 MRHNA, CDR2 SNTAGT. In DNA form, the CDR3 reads TGTGCCAGCAGTGACTCGAGCGGGAGGGCCTCAGATACGCAGTATTTT. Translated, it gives CASSDSSGRASDTQYF.

For the CDR3, the DNA is TGTGCCAGCAGTTCCCCGAGCGGGGGGACCACAGATACGCAGTATTTT. It translates to CASSSPSGGTTDTQYF. The V and J genes are TRBV28 and TRBJ2-3, with 9 positions matching TRBD2. This CDR3 is 16 amino acids long. Germline V gene lookup returns CDR1 MDHEN and CDR2 SYDVKM. The J segment lost 2 bases and the V segment lost 4 bases, leaving 7 bases of the junction unmatched.

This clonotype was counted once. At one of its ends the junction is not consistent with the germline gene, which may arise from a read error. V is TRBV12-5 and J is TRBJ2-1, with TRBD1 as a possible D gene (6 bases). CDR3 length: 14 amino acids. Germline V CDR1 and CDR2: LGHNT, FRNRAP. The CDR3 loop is CASGTGYDYYEQFF. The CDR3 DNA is TGTGCTAGTGGTACAGGGTACGACTACTATGAGCAGTTCTTC.

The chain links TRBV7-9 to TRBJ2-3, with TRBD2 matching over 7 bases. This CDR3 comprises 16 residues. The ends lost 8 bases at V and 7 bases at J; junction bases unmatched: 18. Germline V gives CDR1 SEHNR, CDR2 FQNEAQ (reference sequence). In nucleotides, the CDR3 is TGTGCCAGCGTACGGGGGGACCCACGTCCCCCTAATACGCAGTATTTT. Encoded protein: CASVRGDPRPPNTQYF.

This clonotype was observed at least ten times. The CDR3 DNA reads TGTGCCAGCACCCACGGGCGTGGCAATGAGCAGTTCTTC. Translation gives CASTHGRGNEQFF. This rearrangement joins TRBV12-3 or TRBV12-4 to TRBJ2-1; unclear D gene. This CDR3 contains 13 residues. The germline V and J ends were trimmed by 7 bases and 6 bases, with 13 bases remaining between them.

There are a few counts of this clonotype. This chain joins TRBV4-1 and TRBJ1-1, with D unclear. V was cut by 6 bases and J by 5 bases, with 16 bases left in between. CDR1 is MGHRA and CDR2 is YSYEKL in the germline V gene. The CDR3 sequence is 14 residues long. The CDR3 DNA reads TGCGCCAGCAGTTACTCTCAGACCGGGACTGAAGCTTTCTTT. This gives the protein CASSYSQTGTEAFF.

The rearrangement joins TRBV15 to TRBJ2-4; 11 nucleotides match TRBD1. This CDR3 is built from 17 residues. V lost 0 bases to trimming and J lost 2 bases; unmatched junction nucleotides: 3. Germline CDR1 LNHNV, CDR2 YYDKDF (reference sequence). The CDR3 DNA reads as TGTGCCACCAGCAGAGATCTGGACAGGGGGCCCAAAAACATTCAGTACTTC. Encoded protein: CATSRDLDRGPKNIQYF.

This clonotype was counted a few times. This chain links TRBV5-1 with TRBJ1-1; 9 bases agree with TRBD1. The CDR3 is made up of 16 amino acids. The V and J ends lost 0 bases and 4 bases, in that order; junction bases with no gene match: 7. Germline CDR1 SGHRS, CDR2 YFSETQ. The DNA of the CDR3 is TGCGCCAGCAGCTTGGATCCACAGGGGGCGGGCACTGAAGCTTTCTTT. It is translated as CASSLDPQGAGTEAFF.

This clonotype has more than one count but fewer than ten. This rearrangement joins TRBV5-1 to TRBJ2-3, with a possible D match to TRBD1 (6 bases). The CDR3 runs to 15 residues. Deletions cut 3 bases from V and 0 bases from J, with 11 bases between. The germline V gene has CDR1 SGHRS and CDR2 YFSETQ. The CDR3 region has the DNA TGCGCCAGCAGCTACAGGGTTTCGAGCACAGATACGCAGTATTTT. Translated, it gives CASSYRVSSTDTQYF. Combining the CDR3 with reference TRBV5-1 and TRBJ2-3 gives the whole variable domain KAGVTQTPRYLIKTRGQQVTLSCSPISGHRSVSWYQQTPGQGLQFLFEYFSETQRNKGNFPGRFSGRQFSNSRSEMNVSTLELGDSALYLCASSYRVSSTDTQYFGPGTRLTVL.

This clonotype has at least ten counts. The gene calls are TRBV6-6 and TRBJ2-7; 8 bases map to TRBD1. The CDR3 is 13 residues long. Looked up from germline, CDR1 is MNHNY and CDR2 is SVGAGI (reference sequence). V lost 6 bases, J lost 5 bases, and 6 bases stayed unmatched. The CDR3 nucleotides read TGTGCCAGCAGCCGAATACAGGGGGACGAGCAGTACGTC. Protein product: CASSRIQGDEQYV.